The clone carrying this T cell receptor (beta chain) came up once. The antigen is unknown. TCRdb keeps only in-frame clones here, not all; method: immunoSEQ multiplex PCR. The repertoire holds some 160,000 clones, roughly 91% seen once, with roughly 3% in the top ten. This entry belongs to a study of cytomegalovirus exposure and HLA in healthy donors. The CDR3 consists of 15 residues. The V segment lost 3 bases and the J segment 3 bases; nucleotides outside the gene matches: 7. In germline, CDR1 is SGHTA, CDR2 FQGNSA. Study-level points and caveats: Confirmation in vitro established that three CMV-associated chains were specific for CMV antigens.

Sequences were obtained from PBMCs. The chain joins TRBV7-2 to TRBJ1-1, with 7 bases that match TRBD1. This receptor was taken from a man aged 18 to 29 in good health and CMV-seronegative. The CDR3 here is CASSLTLQGHTEAFF. The CDR3 coding sequence is TGTGCCAGCAGCTTGACTTTACAGGGGCACACTGAAGCTTTCTTT.